This T cell receptor (beta chain) was profiled in a study of radiotherapy plus CTLA-4 blockade in lung cancer. Overall study: There were objective responses in 18% of patients, and 31% had disease control.

Whole-study findings and limits: Following radiotherapy plus ipilimumab, tumor-derived TCR clones expanded in the blood.

The CDR3 has 13 amino acids. Germline CDR1 and CDR2: SGDLS and YYNGEE. Trimming took 4 bases from V and 8 from J, leaving 14 bases between them. The sample holds one count of this clone. Its matching antigen is unknown. Chemo-refractory metastatic non-small-cell lung cancer patients received focal radiation with ipilimumab CTLA-4 blockade. Sequencing was performed with immunoSEQ multiplex PCR; in TCRdb, only in-frame clones are kept and a portion is missing. The repertoire holds approximately 73,000 clones, with roughly 91% as singletons. The genes are TRBV9 and TRBJ2-3, with a weak D call TRBD2 (6 bases). The sample here was peripheral blood, taken from a patient treated with radiotherapy plus ipilimumab. This clonotype was obtained from a human donor with non-small cell lung cancer that progressed on radiotherapy plus ipilimumab. CDR3 sequence: CASSQLPGGTQYF. Written as DNA, the CDR3 is TGTGCCAGCAGCCAATTACCCGGGGGTACGCAGTATTTT.